This entry features one T cell receptor beta chain sequence. Its antigen is unidentified. The sample is drawn from a study of cytomegalovirus exposure and HLA in healthy donors. Study-level results: The study labeled approximately 150 TCR beta chains cytomegalovirus-associated. A few chains linked to CMV were shown in vitro to be specific for CMV antigens.

The CDR3 has 15 amino acids. Trimming left V 2 bases short and J 1 base short, with 11 bases between. Germline V gives CDR1 MNHEY, CDR2 SMNVEV (reference sequence). Measured with immunoSEQ multiplex PCR; TCRdb has only the in-frame clones, and not every one. The sample has 55,000 to 80,000 clones; 95% are singletons. While the first cohort had hundreds of subjects, the donors belonged to the separate validation cohort of 120 subjects. The sequenced sample was PBMCs. The clonotype comes from a woman aged 18-29 years in good health and CMV-seropositive. The V call is TRBV27, the J call TRBJ1-1; tentatively, D is TRBD1 (5 bases). CDR3 residues: CASSLRKGQNTEAFF. CDR3 in DNA: TGTGCCAGCAGTTTACGAAAAGGACAGAACACTGAAGCTTTCTTT.